The present TCR beta chain was sequenced within a study of CD8+CD57+ T cells in acquired aplastic anemia listed by TCRdb under 2018. In the study overall: Extracted DNA from sorted CD4+ and CD8+ cells averaged about 3 ug, ranging from about 0.17 to 30 ug. CD8+CD57+ expansion was defined as frequency above the mean frequency observed in healthy subjects. The research as a whole found: Patients and healthy controls showed no significant difference in CD8+ Simpson's diversity (P=0.060). Roughly 30 CD8+ CDR3 sequences were shared between patients and controls but appeared highly expressed in patients and within their immunodominant clones.

Note on this clonotype: Which antigen it targets is not known. Base qualities are not at hand, and no much larger clone is one base apart.

Expansion of CD8+CD57+ cells had been shown by flow cytometry in the patients chosen for sequencing. Every patient had a diagnosis of severe acquired aplastic anemia based on International Study of Aplastic Anemia and Agranulocytosis and Camitta criteria. At the time blood was sampled, none of the patients had received any therapy. In this study, sorted CD4+ and CD8+ T cells from the blood of healthy subjects and of severe aplastic anemia patients had their TCR repertoires deep-sequenced. Patients were enrolled under clinicaltrials.gov protocols 00001620, 01623167, 00001397, 00071045, 00081523 and 00961064 in the USA. Ficoll-Paque density gradient centrifugation was used to isolate peripheral blood mononuclear cells. Before DNA extraction, CD4+ and CD8+ T cells were sorted by FACS or by magnetic beads. According to the germline V gene, CDR1 reads SGHRS and CDR2 reads YFSETQ. Between the V and J ends, shortened by 0 bases and 6 bases respectively, the junction contains 13 bases. The CDR3 spans 15 residues, from the cysteine through the phenylalanine. Just CDR3 DNA is preserved here, 45 bases in frame from base 1.

Genomic DNA served as template for TCR beta VDJ combination and CDR3 sequence profiling. TCR repertoire sequencing was run on an Illumina HiSeq 2000. Per the source publication's procedure: Repertoire assessment relied on Simpson's diversity index, CDR3 size and DJ length profiles, and TRBV/TRBJ rearrangement plots. The immunodominant clone was defined as the most abundant DNA sequence in deep sequencing data. CDR3 amino acid sequences were checked for sharing across subjects and were also compared against the VDJdb database and published repertoires. TCRdb ran its own pipeline on the public reads, namely fastp trimming at Q25 and MiXCR clone calling, and kept in-frame beta chains. Rows are combined by CDR3 protein, so each entry shows the most common genes and DNA. It is TCRdb's table, rather than the study itself, that gives the V and J calls and clone size. This sample is represented by roughly 240,000 distinct CDR3 sequences; about 44% of them were singletons. The ten largest clonotypes hold 7.8% of the sample.

This TCR was sampled from a human donor with aplastic anemia. Sequenced material: sorted CD4+, CD8+, or CD8+CD57+ T cells (not recorded which) from PBMCs. The chain links TRBV5-1 with TRBJ2-1; the D gene remains uncertain. The CDR3 protein sequence reads: CASSLDKVVGNEQFF. The nucleotide sequence is TGCGCCAGCAGCTTGGACAAGGTGGTCGGCAATGAGCAGTTCTTC.